The T cell receptor (beta chain) under discussion was sequenced for a study of blood T cell repertoires in COVID-19. Study-level background: Samples of COVID-19 (acute and convalescent) were obtained from the United States, Italy and Spain. Sources were T cells, B-cell-depleted T cells, or PBMCs; the material itself was cDNA or gDNA.

Study processing details: Scientists estimated how many nucleated cells there were by amplifying reference gene primers. TCRdb's copy holds only in-frame clones and misses some; the assay was immunoSEQ multiplex PCR. V, J and clone size derive from that table, while D and trimming were established from the DNA sequence. The sample yields about 140,000 clones, 89% seen once. CDR3 length: 14 residues. The germline V and J ends were trimmed by 6 bases and 8 bases, with 19 bases remaining between them. Looked up from germline, CDR1 is KGHSH and CDR2 is LQKENI. V usage is TRBV18 and J usage is TRBJ1-2; the D is unclear. The receptor comes from a human donor in a cohort sampled during active COVID-19. The material sequenced was peripheral blood. The CDR3 nucleotides read TGTGCCAGCTCCCCCGTCGAGGGATCGGGCGGCTACACCTTC. This codes for CASSPVEGSGGYTF.